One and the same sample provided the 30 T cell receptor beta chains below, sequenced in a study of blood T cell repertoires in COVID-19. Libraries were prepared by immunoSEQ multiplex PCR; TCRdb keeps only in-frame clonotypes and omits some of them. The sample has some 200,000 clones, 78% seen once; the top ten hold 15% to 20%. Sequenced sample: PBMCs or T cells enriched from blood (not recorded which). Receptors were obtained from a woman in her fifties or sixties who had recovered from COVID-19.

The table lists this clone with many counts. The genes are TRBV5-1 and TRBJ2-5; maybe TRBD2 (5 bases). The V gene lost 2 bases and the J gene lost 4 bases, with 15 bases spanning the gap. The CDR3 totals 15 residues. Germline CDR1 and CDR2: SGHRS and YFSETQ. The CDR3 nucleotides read TGCGCCAGCAGCTTCGGGATTGACTCGGGAGAGACCCAGTACTTC. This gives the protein CASSFGIDSGETQYF.

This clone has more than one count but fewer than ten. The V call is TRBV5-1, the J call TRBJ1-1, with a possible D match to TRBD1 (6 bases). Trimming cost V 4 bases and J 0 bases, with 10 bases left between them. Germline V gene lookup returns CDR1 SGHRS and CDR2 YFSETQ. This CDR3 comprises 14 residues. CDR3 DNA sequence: TGCGCCAGCAGCCCGGACAGCTTGAACACTGAAGCTTTCTTT. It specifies CASSPDSLNTEAFF.

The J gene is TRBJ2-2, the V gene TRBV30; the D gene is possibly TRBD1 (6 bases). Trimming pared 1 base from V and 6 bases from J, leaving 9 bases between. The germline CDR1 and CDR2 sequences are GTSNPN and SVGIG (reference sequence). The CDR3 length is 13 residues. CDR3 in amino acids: CAWSDRVPGELFF. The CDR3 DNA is TGTGCCTGGAGTGACAGGGTTCCCGGGGAGCTGTTTTTT.

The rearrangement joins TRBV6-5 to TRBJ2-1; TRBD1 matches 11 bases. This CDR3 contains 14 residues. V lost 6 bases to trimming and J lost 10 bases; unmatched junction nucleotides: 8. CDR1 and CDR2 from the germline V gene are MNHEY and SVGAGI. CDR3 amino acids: CASRGTDRGLEQFF. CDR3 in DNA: TGTGCCAGCAGGGGTACGGACAGGGGGCTGGAGCAGTTCTTC.

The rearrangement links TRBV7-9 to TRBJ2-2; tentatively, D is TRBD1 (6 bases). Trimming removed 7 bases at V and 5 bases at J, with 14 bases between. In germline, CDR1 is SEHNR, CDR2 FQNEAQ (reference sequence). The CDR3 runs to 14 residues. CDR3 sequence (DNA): TGTGCCAGCACCGAGCCCAGGGGAACCGGGGAGCTGTTTTTT. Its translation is CASTEPRGTGELFF.

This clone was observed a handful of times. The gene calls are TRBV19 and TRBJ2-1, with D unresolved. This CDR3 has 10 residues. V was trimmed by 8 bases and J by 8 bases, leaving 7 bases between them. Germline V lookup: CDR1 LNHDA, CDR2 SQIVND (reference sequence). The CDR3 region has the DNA TGTGCCAGTCTCCCCCATGAGCAGTTCTTC. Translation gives CASLPHEQFF.

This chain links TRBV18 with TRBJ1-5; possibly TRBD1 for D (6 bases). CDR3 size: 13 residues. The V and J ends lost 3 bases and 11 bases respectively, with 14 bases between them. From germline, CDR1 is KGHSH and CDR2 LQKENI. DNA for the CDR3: TGTGCCAGCTCACCGGACAGTCTGGAGGCCCAGCATTTT. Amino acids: CASSPDSLEAQHF.

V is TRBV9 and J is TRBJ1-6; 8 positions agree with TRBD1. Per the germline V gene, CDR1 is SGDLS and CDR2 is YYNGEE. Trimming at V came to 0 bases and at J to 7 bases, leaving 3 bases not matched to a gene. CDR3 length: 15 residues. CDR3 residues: CASSVAWTGNSPLHF. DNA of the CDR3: TGTGCCAGCAGCGTAGCTTGGACAGGGAATTCACCCCTCCACTTT.

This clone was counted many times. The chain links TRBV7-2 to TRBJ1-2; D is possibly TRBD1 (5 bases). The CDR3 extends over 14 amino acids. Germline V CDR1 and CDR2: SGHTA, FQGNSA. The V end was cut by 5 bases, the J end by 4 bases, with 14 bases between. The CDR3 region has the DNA TGTGCCAGCAGCCTCAGGGACTCGAGCTATGGCTACACCTTC. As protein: CASSLRDSSYGYTF.

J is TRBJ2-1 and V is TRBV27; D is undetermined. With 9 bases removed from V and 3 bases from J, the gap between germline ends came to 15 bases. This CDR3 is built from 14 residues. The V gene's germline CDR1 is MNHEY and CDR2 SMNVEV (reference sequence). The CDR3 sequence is CASSNPTSYNEQFF. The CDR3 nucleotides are TGTGCCAGTTCCAACCCGACAAGCTACAATGAGCAGTTCTTC.

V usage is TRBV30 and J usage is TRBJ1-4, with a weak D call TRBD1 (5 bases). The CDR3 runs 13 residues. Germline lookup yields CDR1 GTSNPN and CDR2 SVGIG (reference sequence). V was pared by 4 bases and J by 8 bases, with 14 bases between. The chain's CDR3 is CAWTPGGNEKLFF. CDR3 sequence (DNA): TGTGCCTGGACCCCCGGGGGAAACGAAAAACTGTTTTTT.

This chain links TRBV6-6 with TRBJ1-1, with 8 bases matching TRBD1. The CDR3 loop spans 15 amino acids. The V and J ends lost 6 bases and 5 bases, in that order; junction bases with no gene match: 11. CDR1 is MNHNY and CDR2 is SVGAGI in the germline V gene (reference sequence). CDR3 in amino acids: CASSRPGQANTEAFF. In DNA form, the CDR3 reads TGTGCCAGCAGCAGGCCGGGACAGGCTAATACTGAAGCTTTCTTT.

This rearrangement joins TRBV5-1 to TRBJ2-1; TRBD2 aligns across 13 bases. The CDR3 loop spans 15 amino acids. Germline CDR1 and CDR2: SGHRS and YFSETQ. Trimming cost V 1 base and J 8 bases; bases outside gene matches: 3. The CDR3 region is CASSLRTSGSDEQFF. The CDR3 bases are TGCGCCAGCAGCTTGAGGACTAGCGGGAGCGATGAGCAGTTCTTC.

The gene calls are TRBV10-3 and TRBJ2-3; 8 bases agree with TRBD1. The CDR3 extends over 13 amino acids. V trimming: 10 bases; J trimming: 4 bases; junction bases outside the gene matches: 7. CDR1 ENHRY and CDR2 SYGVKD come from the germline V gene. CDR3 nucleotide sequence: TGTGCCACCCAGGGGGCTGGTGCAGATACGCAGTATTTT. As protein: CATQGAGADTQYF.

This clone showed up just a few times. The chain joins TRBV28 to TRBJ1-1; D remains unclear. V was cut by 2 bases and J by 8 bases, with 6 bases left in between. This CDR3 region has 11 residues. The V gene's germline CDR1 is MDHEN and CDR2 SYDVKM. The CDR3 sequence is CASSLTEEAFF. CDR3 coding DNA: TGTGCCAGCAGTTTAACAGAAGAAGCTTTCTTT.

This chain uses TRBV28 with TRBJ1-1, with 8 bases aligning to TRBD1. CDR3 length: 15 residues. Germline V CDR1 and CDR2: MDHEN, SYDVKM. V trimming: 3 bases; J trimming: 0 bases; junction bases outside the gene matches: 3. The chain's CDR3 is CASSFTGGVNTEAFF. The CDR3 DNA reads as TGTGCCAGCAGTTTCACAGGGGGGGTGAACACTGAAGCTTTCTTT.

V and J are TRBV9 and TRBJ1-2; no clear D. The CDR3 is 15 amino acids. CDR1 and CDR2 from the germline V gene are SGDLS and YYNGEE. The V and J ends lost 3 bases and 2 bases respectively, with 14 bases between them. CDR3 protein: CASSGVGGWNYGYTF. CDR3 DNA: TGTGCCAGCAGCGGGGTAGGAGGCTGGAACTATGGCTACACCTTC.

The CDR3 nucleotides read TGCAGTGCTAGTCACCGAGGGGCAGCGGGAGGAGGGACCGGGGAGCTGTTTTTT. Protein: CSASHRGAAGGGTGELFF. The chain recombines TRBV20-1 with TRBJ2-2, with TRBD2 matching over 9 bases. CDR3 length: 18 residues. Germline lookup yields CDR1 DFQATT and CDR2 SNEGSKA (reference sequence). V dropped 3 bases and J dropped 5; count of bases not matched to a gene: 16.

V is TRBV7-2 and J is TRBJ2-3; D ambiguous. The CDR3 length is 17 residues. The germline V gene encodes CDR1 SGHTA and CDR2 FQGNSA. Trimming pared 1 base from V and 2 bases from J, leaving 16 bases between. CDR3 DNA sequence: TGTGCCAGCAGCTTAGGGGTCTTGGGCGAAGACACAGATACGCAGTATTTT. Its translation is CASSLGVLGEDTDTQYF.

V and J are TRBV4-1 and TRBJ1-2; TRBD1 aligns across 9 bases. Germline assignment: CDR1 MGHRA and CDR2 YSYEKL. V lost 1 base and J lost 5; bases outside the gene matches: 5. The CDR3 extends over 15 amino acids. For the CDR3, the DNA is TGCGCCAGCAGCCAAGTCTTCGGGACAGGGTATGGCTACACCTTC. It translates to CASSQVFGTGYGYTF.

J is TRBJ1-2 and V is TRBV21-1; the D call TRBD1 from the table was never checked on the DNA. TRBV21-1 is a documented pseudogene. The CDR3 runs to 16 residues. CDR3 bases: TGTGCCAGCAGCAAAGGGGTAGGGGCTCCCCATAATGGCTACACCTTC. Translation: CASSKGVGAPHNGYTF.

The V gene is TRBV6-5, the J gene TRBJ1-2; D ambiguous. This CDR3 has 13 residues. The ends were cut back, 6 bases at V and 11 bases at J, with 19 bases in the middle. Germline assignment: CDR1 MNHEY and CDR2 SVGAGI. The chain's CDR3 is CASRDRETRWYTF. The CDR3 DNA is TGTGCCAGCAGAGACCGGGAGACAAGGTGGTACACCTTC.

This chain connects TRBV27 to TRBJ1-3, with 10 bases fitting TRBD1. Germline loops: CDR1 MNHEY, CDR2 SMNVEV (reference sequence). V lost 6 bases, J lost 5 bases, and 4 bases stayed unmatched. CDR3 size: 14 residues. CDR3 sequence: CASSPGQGRNTIYF. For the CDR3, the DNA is TGTGCCAGCAGCCCGGGACAGGGGAGAAACACCATATATTTT.

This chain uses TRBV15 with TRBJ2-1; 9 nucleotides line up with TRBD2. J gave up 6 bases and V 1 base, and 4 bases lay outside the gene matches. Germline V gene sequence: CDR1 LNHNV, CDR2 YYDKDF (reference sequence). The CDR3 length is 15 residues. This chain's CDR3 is CATSRASGNTNEQFF. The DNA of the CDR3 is TGTGCCACCAGCAGAGCTAGCGGGAACACCAATGAGCAGTTCTTC.

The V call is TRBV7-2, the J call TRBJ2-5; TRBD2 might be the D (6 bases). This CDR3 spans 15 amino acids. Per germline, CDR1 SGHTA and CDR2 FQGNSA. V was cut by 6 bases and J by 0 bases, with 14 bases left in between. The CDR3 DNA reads TGTGCCAGCAGGCGCGGCTTAGCGGACCAAGAGACCCAGTACTTC. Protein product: CASRRGLADQETQYF.

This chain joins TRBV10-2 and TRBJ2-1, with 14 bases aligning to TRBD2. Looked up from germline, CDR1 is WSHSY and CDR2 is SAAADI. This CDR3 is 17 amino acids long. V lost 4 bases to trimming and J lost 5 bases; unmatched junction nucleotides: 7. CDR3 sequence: CASSGPRTSGRHNEQFF. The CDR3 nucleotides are TGCGCCAGCAGTGGCCCGAGGACTAGCGGGAGGCACAATGAGCAGTTCTTC.

CDR3 loop: CASSVAPSMSEAFF. The CDR3 DNA is TGTGCCAGCAGCGTAGCCCCTAGCATGTCTGAAGCTTTCTTT. The V gene is TRBV9, the J gene TRBJ1-1, with D hard to call. This CDR3 has 14 residues. V shed 0 bases and J shed 6 bases, with 12 bases lying between them. Germline values: CDR1 SGDLS, CDR2 YYNGEE.

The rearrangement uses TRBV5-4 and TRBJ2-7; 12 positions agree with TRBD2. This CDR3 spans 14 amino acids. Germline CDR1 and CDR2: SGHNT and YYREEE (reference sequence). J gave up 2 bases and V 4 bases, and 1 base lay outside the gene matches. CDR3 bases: TGTGCCAGCAGCCTAGCGGGAGGGCCCTACGAGCAGTACTTC. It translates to CASSLAGGPYEQYF.

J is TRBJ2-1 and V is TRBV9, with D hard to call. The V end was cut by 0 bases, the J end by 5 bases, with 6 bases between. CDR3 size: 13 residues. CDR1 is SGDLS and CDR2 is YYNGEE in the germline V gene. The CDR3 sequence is CASSVGPNNEQFF. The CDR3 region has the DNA TGTGCCAGCAGCGTAGGGCCAAACAATGAGCAGTTCTTC.

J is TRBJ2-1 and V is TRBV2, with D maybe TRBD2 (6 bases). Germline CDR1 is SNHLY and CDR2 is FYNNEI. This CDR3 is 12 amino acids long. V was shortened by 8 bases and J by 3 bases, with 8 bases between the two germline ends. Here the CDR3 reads CASGSGYNEQFF. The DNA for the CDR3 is TGTGCCAGCGGTAGCGGCTACAATGAGCAGTTCTTC.